This T cell receptor beta chain derives from a study of cytomegalovirus exposure and HLA in healthy donors. Study-level information: Across 350 to 500 genotyped donors, more than 75% landed in the Caucasian-associated ancestry cluster.

To note about this clone: Its target is unknown.

Vbeta (60) and Jbeta (13) primers were used in the PCR. Clones were read by immunoSEQ multiplex PCR, and TCRdb kept only the in-frame ones, dropping some. The data contain 85,000 to 100,000 clones, around 79% of them singletons. Germline values: CDR1 SGDLS, CDR2 YYNGEE. The CDR3 has 16 amino acids. J lost 5 bases, V lost 5 bases, and 10 bases had no gene match. Findings of the study overall: No immune exposure information besides CMV serostatus was available. Excluded were some V segments that proved indistinguishable, including TRBV6-2 and TRBV6-3. An ancestry cluster, one associated with Asian ancestry, reportedly showed fewer N-insertions than the approximately 720-donor mean in a later analysis.

The TCR was taken from a woman in her thirties or forties in good health and CMV-seronegative. The chain is built from TRBV9 and TRBJ2-2; 9 bases map to TRBD2. The sequencing sample was made of PBMCs. This CDR3 reads CASRGDSSGVTGELFF. DNA of the CDR3: TGTGCCAGCAGAGGTGACTCTAGCGGGGTGACCGGGGAGCTGTTTTTT. Based on the CDR3 plus reference TRBV9 and TRBJ2-2, the full variable domain is DSGVTQTPKHLITATGQRVTLRCSPRSGDLSVYWYQQSLDQGLQFLIQYYNGEERAKGNILERFSAQQFPDLHSELNLSSLELGDSALYFCASRGDSSGVTGELFFGEGSRLTVL.